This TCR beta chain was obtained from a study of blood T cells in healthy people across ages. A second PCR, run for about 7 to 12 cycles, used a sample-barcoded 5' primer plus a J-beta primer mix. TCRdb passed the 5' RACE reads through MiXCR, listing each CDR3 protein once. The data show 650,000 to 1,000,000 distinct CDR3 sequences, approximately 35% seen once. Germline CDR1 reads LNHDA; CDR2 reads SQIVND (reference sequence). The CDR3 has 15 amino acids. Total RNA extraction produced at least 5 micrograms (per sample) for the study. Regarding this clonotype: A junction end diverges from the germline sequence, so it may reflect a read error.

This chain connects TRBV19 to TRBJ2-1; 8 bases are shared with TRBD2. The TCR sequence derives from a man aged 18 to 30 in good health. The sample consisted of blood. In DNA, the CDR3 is TGTGCCAGCATCGACCCCGGGGGGGCGTACAATGGGCAGTTCTTC. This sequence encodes CASIDPGGAYNGQFF.